This TCR beta chain was sequenced during a study of Ad26.COV2.S vaccination and SARS-CoV-2 variants. Study results and limitations: Breadth measured for non-spike TCRs was similar across vaccine and placebo recipients. CD8+ and CD4+ T cells specific for spike reportedly responded with substantial breadth after vaccination. Those who received the vaccine showed greater spike-specific TCR breadth than those given placebo. Measures of TCR breadth and depth may have fallen short of total T cell responses.

TCRdb keeps only in-frame clones here, not all; method: immunoSEQ multiplex PCR. This table has some 45,000 clones, approximately 83% appearing once. This clone is a singleton in its sample. Its antigen is undetermined. Germline V CDR1 and CDR2: LGHDT, YNNKEL (reference sequence). V shed 4 bases and J 7 bases; nucleotides not matched to a gene: 3. This CDR3 has 13 amino acids. The material sequenced was peripheral blood, taken after recovery from COVID-19. This sequence was found in a human donor who had recovered from COVID-19. The rearrangement uses TRBV3-1 (or the pseudogene TRBV3-2) and TRBJ1-4; 7 bases map to TRBD1. The CDR3 reads CASSPRDSEKLFF. The CDR3 region has the DNA TGTGCCAGCAGCCCCCGGGACAGTGAAAAACTGTTTTTT.